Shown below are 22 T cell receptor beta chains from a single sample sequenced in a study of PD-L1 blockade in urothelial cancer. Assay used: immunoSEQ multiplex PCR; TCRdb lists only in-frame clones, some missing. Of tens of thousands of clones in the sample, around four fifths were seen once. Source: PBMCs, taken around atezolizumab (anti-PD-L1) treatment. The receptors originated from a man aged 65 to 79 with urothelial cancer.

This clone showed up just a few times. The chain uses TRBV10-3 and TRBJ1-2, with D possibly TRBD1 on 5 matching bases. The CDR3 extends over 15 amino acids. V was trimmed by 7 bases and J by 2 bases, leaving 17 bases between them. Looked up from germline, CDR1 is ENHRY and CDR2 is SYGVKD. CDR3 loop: CAIKEPGGMNYGYTF. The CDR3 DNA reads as TGTGCCATCAAAGAACCCGGGGGGATGAACTATGGCTACACCTTC.

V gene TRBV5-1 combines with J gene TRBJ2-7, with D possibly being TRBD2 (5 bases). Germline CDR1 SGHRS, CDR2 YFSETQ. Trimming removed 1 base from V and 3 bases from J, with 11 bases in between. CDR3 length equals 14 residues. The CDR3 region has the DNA TGCGCCAGCAGCTTGTTTCTCGGGGACTACGAGCAGTACTTC. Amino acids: CASSLFLGDYEQYF.

CDR3 loop: CASSLNRDRKNIQYF. The CDR3 DNA reads as TGTGCCAGCAGCCTCAATCGGGACAGAAAAAACATTCAGTACTTC. The chain carries TRBV6-5 and TRBJ2-4; 7 nucleotides line up with TRBD1. CDR1 and CDR2 (germline): MNHEY, SVGAGI. V dropped 6 bases and J dropped 4; count of bases not matched to a gene: 9. The CDR3 runs 15 residues.

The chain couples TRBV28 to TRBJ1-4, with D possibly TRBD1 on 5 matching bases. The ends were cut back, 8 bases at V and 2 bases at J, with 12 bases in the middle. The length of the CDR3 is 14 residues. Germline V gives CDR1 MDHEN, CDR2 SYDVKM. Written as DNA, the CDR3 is TGTGCCAGCTACTCCGGGGGTACTAATGAAAAACTGTTTTTT. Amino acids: CASYSGGTNEKLFF.

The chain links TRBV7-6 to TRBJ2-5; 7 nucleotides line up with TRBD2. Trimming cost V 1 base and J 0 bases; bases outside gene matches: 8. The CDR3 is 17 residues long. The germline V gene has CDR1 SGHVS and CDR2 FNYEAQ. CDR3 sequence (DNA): TGTGCCAGCAGCTTAGGTTCGACTAGCTCGTACCAAGAGACCCAGTACTTC. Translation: CASSLGSTSSYQETQYF.

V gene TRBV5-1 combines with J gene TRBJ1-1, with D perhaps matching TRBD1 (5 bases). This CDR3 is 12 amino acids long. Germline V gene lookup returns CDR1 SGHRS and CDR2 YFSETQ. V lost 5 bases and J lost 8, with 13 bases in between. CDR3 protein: CASRGTGKEAFF. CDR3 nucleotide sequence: TGCGCCAGCAGAGGAACAGGAAAAGAAGCTTTCTTT. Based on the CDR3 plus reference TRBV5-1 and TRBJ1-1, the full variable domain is KAGVTQTPRYLIKTRGQQVTLSCSPISGHRSVSWYQQTPGQGLQFLFEYFSETQRNKGNFPGRFSGRQFSNSRSEMNVSTLELGDSALYLCASRGTGKEAFFGQGTRLTVV.

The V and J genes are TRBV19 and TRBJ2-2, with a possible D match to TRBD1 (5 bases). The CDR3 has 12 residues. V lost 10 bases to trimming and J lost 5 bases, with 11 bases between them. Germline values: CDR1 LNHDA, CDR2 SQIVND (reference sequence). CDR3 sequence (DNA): TGTGCCACCGCCCAGGGTACCGGGGAGCTGTTTTTT. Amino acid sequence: CATAQGTGELFF.

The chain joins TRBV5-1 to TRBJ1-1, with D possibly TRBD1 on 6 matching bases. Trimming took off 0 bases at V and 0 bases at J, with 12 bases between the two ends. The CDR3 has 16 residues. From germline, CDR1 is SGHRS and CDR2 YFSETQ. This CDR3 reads CASSLGTVSMNTEAFF. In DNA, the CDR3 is TGCGCCAGCAGCTTGGGGACAGTTAGTATGAACACTGAAGCTTTCTTT.

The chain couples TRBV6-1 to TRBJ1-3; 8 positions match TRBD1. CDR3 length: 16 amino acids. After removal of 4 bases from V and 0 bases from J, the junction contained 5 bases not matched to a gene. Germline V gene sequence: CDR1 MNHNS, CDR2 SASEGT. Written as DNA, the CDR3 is TGTGCCAGCAGTGTTCAGGGGGCTTCCTCTGGAAACACCATATATTTT. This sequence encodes CASSVQGASSGNTIYF.

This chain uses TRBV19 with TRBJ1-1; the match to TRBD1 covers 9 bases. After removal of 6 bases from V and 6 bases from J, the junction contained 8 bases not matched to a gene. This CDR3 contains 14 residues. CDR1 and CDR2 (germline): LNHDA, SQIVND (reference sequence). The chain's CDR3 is CASRITGGAAEAFF. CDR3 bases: TGTGCCAGTAGGATCACAGGGGGCGCGGCTGAAGCTTTCTTT.

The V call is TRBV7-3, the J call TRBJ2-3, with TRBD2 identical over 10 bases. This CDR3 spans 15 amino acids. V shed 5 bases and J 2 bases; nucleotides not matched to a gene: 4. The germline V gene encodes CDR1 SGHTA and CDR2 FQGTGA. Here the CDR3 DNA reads TGTGCCAGCAGCGTAAGCGGGAGGGACACAGATACGCAGTATTTT. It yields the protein CASSVSGRDTDTQYF. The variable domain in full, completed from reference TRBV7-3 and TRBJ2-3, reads GAGVSQTPSNKVTEKGKYVELRCDPISGHTALYWYRQSLGQGPEFLIYFQGTGAADDSGLPNDRFFAVRPEGSVSTLKIQRTERGDSAVYLCASSVSGRDTDTQYFGPGTRLTVL.

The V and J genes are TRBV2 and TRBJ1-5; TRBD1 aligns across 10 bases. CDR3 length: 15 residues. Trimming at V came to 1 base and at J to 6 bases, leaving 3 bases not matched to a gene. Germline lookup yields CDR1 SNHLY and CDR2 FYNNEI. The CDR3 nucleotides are TGTGCCAGCAGTGAAGGCGGGACAGGGGCTCAGCCCCAGCATTTT. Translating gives CASSEGGTGAQPQHF.

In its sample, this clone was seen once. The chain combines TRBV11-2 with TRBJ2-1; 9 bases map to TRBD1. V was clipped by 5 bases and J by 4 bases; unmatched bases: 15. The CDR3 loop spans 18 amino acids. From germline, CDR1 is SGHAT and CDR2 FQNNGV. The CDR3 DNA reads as TGTGCCAGCAGCCTTCTACTCCCCGGGACAGGGCGGTACAATGAGCAGTTCTTC. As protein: CASSLLLPGTGRYNEQFF.

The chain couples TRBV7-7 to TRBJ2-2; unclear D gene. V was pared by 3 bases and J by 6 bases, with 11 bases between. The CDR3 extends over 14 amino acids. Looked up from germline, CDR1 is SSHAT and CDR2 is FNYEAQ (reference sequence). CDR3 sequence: CASSLTPFPGELFF. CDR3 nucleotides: TGTGCCAGCAGCTTGACACCTTTCCCCGGGGAGCTGTTTTTT.

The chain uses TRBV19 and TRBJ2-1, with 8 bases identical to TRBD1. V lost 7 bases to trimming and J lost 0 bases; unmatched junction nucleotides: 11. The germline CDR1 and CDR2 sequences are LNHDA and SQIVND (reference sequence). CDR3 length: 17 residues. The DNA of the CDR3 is TGTGCCAGTATTCCATCGACAGGGGATAGCTCCTACAATGAGCAGTTCTTC. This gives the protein CASIPSTGDSSYNEQFF.

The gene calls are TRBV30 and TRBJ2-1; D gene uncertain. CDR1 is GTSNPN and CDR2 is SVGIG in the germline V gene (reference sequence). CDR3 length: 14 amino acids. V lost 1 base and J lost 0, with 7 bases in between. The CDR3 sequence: CAWSDWSSYNEQFF. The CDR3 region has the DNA TGTGCCTGGAGTGACTGGAGCTCCTACAATGAGCAGTTCTTC. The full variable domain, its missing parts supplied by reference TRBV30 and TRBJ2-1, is SQTIHQWPATLVQPVGSPLSLECTVEGTSNPNLYWYRQAAGRGLQLLFYSVGIGQISSEVPQNLSASRPQDRQFILSSKKLLLSDSGFYLCAWSDWSSYNEQFFGPGTRLTVL.

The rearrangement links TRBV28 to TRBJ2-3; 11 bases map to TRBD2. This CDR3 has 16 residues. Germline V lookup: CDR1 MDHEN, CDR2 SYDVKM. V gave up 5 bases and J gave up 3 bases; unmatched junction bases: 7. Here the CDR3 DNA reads TGTGCCAGCAGTCAGGCCGGGACTAGCGGAACAGATACGCAGTATTTT. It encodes CASSQAGTSGTDTQYF.

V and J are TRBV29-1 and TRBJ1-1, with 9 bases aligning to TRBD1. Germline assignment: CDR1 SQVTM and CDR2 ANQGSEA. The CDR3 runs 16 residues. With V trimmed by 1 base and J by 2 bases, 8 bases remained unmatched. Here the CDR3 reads CSVEGGTGKANTEAFF. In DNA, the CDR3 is TGCAGCGTTGAAGGCGGGACAGGGAAAGCTAACACTGAAGCTTTCTTT.

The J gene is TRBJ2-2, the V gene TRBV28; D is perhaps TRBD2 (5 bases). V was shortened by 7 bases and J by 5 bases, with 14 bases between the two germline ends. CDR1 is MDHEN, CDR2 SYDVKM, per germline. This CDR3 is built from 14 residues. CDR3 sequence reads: CASTQMGSTGELFF. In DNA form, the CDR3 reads TGTGCCAGCACCCAAATGGGGAGTACCGGGGAGCTGTTTTTT.

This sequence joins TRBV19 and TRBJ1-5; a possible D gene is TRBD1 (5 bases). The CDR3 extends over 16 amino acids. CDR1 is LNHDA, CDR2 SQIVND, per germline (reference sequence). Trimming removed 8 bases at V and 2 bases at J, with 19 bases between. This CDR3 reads CASALGRVSGNQPQHF. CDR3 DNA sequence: TGTGCCAGTGCTCTGGGCAGGGTCTCAGGCAATCAGCCCCAGCATTTT.

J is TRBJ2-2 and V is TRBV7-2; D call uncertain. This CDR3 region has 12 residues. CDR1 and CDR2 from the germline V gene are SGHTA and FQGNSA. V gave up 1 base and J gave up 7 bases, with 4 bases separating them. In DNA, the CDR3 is TGTGCCAGCAGCTTAGTCATCGGGGAGCTGTTTTTT. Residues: CASSLVIGELFF.

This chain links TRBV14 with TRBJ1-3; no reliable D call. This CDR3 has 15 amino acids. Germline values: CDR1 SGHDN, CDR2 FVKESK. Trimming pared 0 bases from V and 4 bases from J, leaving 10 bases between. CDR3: CASSQERGFGNTIYF. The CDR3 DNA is TGTGCCAGCAGCCAAGAAAGAGGGTTCGGAAACACCATATATTTT.